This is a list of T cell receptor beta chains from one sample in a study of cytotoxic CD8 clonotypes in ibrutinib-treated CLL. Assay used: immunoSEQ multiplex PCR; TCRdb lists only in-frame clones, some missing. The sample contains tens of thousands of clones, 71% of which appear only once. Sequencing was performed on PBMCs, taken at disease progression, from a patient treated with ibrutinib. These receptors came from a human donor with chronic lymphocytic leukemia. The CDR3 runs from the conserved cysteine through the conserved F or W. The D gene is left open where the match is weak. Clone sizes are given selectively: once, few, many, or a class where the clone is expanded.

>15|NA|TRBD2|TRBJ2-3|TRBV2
TGTGCCAGCAGTGTAAAGCGGGGTGTCGCGGATACGCAGTATTTT
CASSVKRGVADTQYF
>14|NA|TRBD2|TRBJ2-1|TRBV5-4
TGTGCCAGCAGCACCCCTAGCGGGGTGAATGAGCAGTTCTTC
CASSTPSGVNEQFF
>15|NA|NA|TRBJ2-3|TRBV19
TGTGCCAGTAGTATCCCGGGGGCCAGCACAGATACGCAGTATTTT
CASSIPGASTDTQYF
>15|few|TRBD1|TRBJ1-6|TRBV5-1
TGCGCCAGCAGCTTGGCCGGGACAGGCAATTCACCCCTCCACTTT
CASSLAGTGNSPLHF
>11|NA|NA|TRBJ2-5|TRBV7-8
TGTGCCAGCAGCCCCCGGGAGACCCAGTACTTC
CASSPRETQYF
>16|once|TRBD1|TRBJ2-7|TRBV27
TGTGCCAGCAGTTTAAGGGCAGGGGGCCGTTTCTACGAGCAGTACTTC
CASSLRAGGRFYEQYF
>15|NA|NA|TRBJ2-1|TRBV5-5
TGTGCCAGCAGCCAGACTAGGATGGGGAAAGGGGAGCAGTTCTTC
CASSQTRMGKGEQFF
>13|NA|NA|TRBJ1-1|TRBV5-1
TGCGCCAGCAGCCCCGAATTGGGTACTGAAGCTTTCTTT
CASSPELGTEAFF
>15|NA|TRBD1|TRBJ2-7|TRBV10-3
TGTGCCATCAGTGAGTCCAGGGACAGGCCTTACGAGCAGTACTTC
CAISESRDRPYEQYF
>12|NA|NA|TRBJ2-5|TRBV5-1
TGCGCCAGCAGCTTAAGGGGGGAGACCCAGTACTTC
CASSLRGETQYF
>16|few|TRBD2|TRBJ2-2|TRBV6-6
TGTGCCAGCAGTCCAACTAGCGGGGGAGCCTATCCGGAGCTGTTTTTT
CASSPTSGGAYPELFF
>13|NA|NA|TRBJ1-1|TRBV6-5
TGTGCCAGCACCCACGTAAGGGAGGCTGAAGCTTTCTTT
CASTHVREAEAFF
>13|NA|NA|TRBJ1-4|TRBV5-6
TGTGCCAGCAGCTTGTTTGTGGAGGAAAAACTGTTTTTT
CASSLFVEEKLFF
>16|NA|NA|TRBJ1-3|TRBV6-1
TGTGCCAGCAGTGAAGTTGGAGGGGGAGCTGGAAACACCATATATTTT
CASSEVGGGAGNTIYF